Below are 32 T cell receptor beta chains sequenced from a single sample in a study of regulatory T cells in long-lasting Graves disease (dated by TCRdb to about 2021). Reading the label with the study, this specimen's time point is: persistent/refractory GD, antithyroid drugs over 5 years with positive TRAb. For both TCR sequencing and RNA sequencing, RNA was extracted from PBMCs in TRIzol. Libraries were built with multiplex PCR. The sequencer listed for this sample is Illumina HiSeq 4000. iRepertoire HTBI primers and Arm-PCR amplification of CDR3 regions were used to construct TCR beta libraries. TCRdb's own reprocessing of the public reads used fastp at Q25 and MiXCR and kept productive beta chains. A single entry per CDR3 protein holds the most common genes and DNA from its merged rows. Recorded for this sample are fewer than 600,000 distinct CDR3 sequences; under 25% of them occurred a single time. Around 13% of the sample rests with the top ten.

The material sequenced was peripheral blood mononuclear cells (PBMCs), taken when the disease was refractory, from a patient treated with antithyroid drugs. The receptor source for this set is a female donor with Graves disease.

This clonotype turned up a few times. The V call is TRBV7-6, the J call TRBJ2-5; maybe TRBD2 (9 bases). Germline V CDR1 and CDR2: SGHVS, FNYEAQ. V was shortened by 3 bases and J by 0 bases, with 26 bases between the two germline ends. The CDR3 has 20 amino acids. The CDR3 region has the DNA TGTGCCAGCAGCTTGCGGGGGGGCACGCAGGGGGCACCTTACCAAGAGACCCAGTACTTC. This sequence encodes CASSLRGGTQGAPYQETQYF.

The CDR3 nucleotides read TGTGCCATCAGTGTCGAGGGGGCGGGGTACGAGCAGTACTTC. Its protein is CAISVEGAGYEQYF. This chain links TRBV10-3 with TRBJ2-7; perhaps TRBD1 as D (7 bases). CDR3 size: 14 residues. The V end lost 4 bases, the J end lost 4 bases, and 14 bases lay between the germline ends. Germline CDR1 and CDR2: ENHRY and SYGVKD.

V gene TRBV5-4 combines with J gene TRBJ2-7, with TRBD1 matching 9 bases. This CDR3 contains 14 residues. Germline trimming cut 0 bases from V and 5 bases from J; bases unmatched to any gene: 3. Germline loops: CDR1 SGHNT, CDR2 YYREEE (reference sequence). The CDR3 DNA reads as TGTGCCAGCAGCTTGGACAGGGGGCTCGACGAGCAGTACTTC. This codes for CASSLDRGLDEQYF.

Only a few counts were recorded for this clonotype. CDR3 residues: CASSQTGETGELFF. The CDR3 nucleotides read TGTGCCAGCAGCCAAACAGGGGAAACCGGGGAGCTGTTTTTT. The chain links TRBV7-9 to TRBJ2-2; 7 bases are shared with TRBD1. The CDR3 is 14 amino acids. Germline lookup yields CDR1 SEHNR and CDR2 FQNEAQ (reference sequence). V dropped 5 bases and J dropped 5; count of bases not matched to a gene: 5.

This clonotype was picked up many times. The rearrangement uses TRBV2 and TRBJ2-3; perhaps TRBD2 as D (5 bases). Trimming shortened V by 9 bases and J by 5 bases, and 9 bases separated the two germline ends. CDR3 length: 11 residues. The germline V gene encodes CDR1 SNHLY and CDR2 FYNNEI. DNA for the CDR3: TGTGCCAGTAAAGAGGGAGATACGCAGTATTTT. Its protein product is CASKEGDTQYF.

The chain carries TRBV10-3 and TRBJ2-5, with D maybe TRBD1 (6 bases). The CDR3 length is 14 residues. V lost 1 base and J 9 bases, leaving 15 bases between the germline ends. In germline, CDR1 is ENHRY, CDR2 SYGVKD. CDR3 protein: CAISELTGFGAQYF. The CDR3 nucleotides read TGTGCCATCAGTGAGTTGACAGGTTTCGGCGCCCAGTACTTC.

This clonotype has a handful of counts. This chain connects TRBV20-1 to TRBJ2-1, with 7 bases fitting TRBD2. With 1 base clipped from V and 2 bases from J, the junction kept 5 bases outside the gene matches. Germline lookup yields CDR1 DFQATT and CDR2 SNEGSKA (reference sequence). CDR3 length: 15 residues. In DNA form, the CDR3 reads TGCAGTGCTAGAGGAGCTAGCGGAACCTACAATGAGCAGTTCTTC. It yields the protein CSARGASGTYNEQFF.

The chain joins TRBV12-3 or TRBV12-4 to TRBJ1-2, with 9 bases that match TRBD1. V was pared by 8 bases and J by 8 bases, with 3 bases of the junction left unmatched. The CDR3 sequence is 11 residues long. In DNA form, the CDR3 reads TGTGCCAGCGGGGGGACAGGGGGCTACACCTTC. It codes for CASGGTGGYTF.

This clonotype was picked up many times. The V call is TRBV18, the J call TRBJ2-5, with no clear D. V lost 8 bases and J 1 base, leaving 5 bases between the germline ends. Germline V CDR1 and CDR2: KGHSH, LQKENI. The CDR3 has 11 amino acids. The CDR3 reads CASSGQETQYF. CDR3 nucleotide sequence: TGTGCCAGCAGTGGCCAAGAGACCCAGTACTTC.

The rearrangement uses TRBV28 and TRBJ2-7; D is unclear. CDR3 size: 13 residues. V lost 8 bases to trimming and J lost 4 bases, with 15 bases between them. From germline, CDR1 is MDHEN and CDR2 SYDVKM. CDR3: CASGLGPGYEQYF. CDR3 sequence (DNA): TGTGCCAGCGGGCTAGGGCCCGGGTACGAGCAGTACTTC. Complete variable domain (other parts from reference TRBV28 and TRBJ2-7): DVKVTQSSRYLVKRTGEKVFLECVQDMDHENMFWYRQDPGLGLRLIYFSYDVKMKEKGDIPEGYSVSREKKERFSLILESASTNQTSMYLCASGLGPGYEQYFGPGTRLTVT.

V is TRBV6-2 or TRBV6-3 and J is TRBJ1-1, with no clear D. CDR3 length: 14 residues. Trimming removed 2 bases from V and 4 bases from J, with 11 bases in between. Germline V gene sequence: CDR1 MNHEY, CDR2 SVGEGT. CDR3 loop: CASSYPRQGTEAFF. The CDR3, as DNA: TGTGCCAGCAGTTACCCCAGGCAAGGCACTGAAGCTTTCTTT.

As regards this clonotype: This may be a read error, as it is one base from a much larger clone. The chain joins TRBV7-2 to TRBJ1-1, with D unclear. The CDR3 spans 14 residues. CDR1 and CDR2 from the germline V gene are SGHTA and FQGNSA. Deletions cut 2 bases from V and 4 bases from J, with 11 bases between. The CDR3 sequence is CASSLRESSTEAFF. The CDR3 DNA is TGTGCCAGCAGCTTAAGGGAAAGCAGCACTGAAGCTTTCTTT.

The chain couples TRBV20-1 to TRBJ1-1; the D is unclear. CDR3 length: 12 residues. The germline V gene encodes CDR1 DFQATT and CDR2 SNEGSKA (reference sequence). V was clipped by 6 bases and J by 1 base, with 9 bases between them. The CDR3 sequence: CSAIGSNTEAFF. The CDR3 coding sequence is TGCAGTGCCATTGGGTCGAACACTGAAGCTTTCTTT.

The chain carries TRBV3-1 and TRBJ2-5; perhaps TRBD2 as D (5 bases). CDR1 and CDR2 from the germline V gene are LGHDT and YNNKEL (reference sequence). Trimming took off 0 bases at V and 9 bases at J, with 17 bases between the two ends. The CDR3 runs 15 residues. The chain's CDR3 is CASSQDLSVEEAQYF. The CDR3 nucleotides read TGTGCCAGCAGCCAAGATCTCTCCGTTGAGGAGGCCCAGTACTTC.

This clonotype occurred a few times. This chain joins TRBV11-2 and TRBJ2-3, with a tentative D call TRBD1 (5 bases). The CDR3 extends over 14 amino acids. V lost 1 base and J lost 4, with 9 bases in between. Germline V gene sequence: CDR1 SGHAT, CDR2 FQNNGV. The DNA for the CDR3 is TGTGCCAGCAGCTTAGGGGGCGACGCAGATACGCAGTATTTT. This translates into CASSLGGDADTQYF.

The rearrangement uses TRBV5-1 and TRBJ2-7; tentatively, D is TRBD1 (6 bases). This CDR3 spans 15 amino acids. Germline V gene sequence: CDR1 SGHRS, CDR2 YFSETQ. Trimming left V 4 bases short and J 1 base short, with 15 bases between. Here the CDR3 reads CASSPTRDTSYEQYF. The CDR3 DNA sequence: TGCGCCAGCAGCCCGACCCGGGACACTTCCTACGAGCAGTACTTC.

CDR3 in DNA: TGTGCCAGCAGCCCTCCGGACAGGGTCGAGACCCAGTACTTC. Protein product: CASSPPDRVETQYF. The chain links TRBV7-9 to TRBJ2-5; 8 bases are shared with TRBD1. This CDR3 region has 14 residues. The J segment lost 5 bases and the V segment lost 5 bases, leaving 7 bases of the junction unmatched. Germline-derived CDR1 and CDR2 are SEHNR and FQNEAQ (reference sequence).

This clonotype turned up a few times. As DNA, the CDR3 is TGTGCCAGCAGTTACGACCCCAGGTACTCCTACGAGCAGTACTTC. Its protein is CASSYDPRYSYEQYF. This chain connects TRBV6-2 or TRBV6-3 to TRBJ2-7; D remains ambiguous. V lost 2 bases to trimming and J lost 0 bases, with 11 bases between them. The length of the CDR3 is 15 residues. In germline, CDR1 is MNHEY, CDR2 SVGEGT.

This clonotype appeared a few times. The CDR3 nucleotides read TGCGCCAGCAGCGGGACTAGCGGGAGTCCAGAGACCCAGTACTTC. This translates into CASSGTSGSPETQYF. The V gene is TRBV5-1, the J gene TRBJ2-5, with 14 bases lining up with TRBD2. From germline, CDR1 is SGHRS and CDR2 YFSETQ. CDR3 length: 15 residues. Trimming at V came to 4 bases and at J to 4 bases, leaving 3 bases not matched to a gene. The full variable domain, its missing parts supplied by reference TRBV5-1 and TRBJ2-5, is KAGVTQTPRYLIKTRGQQVTLSCSPISGHRSVSWYQQTPGQGLQFLFEYFSETQRNKGNFPGRFSGRQFSNSRSEMNVSTLELGDSALYLCASSGTSGSPETQYFGPGTRLLVL.

This clonotype appeared a few times. This rearrangement joins TRBV7-6 to TRBJ1-3, with no clear D. This CDR3 has 15 amino acids. V was trimmed by 3 bases and J by 0 bases, leaving 9 bases between them. Per the germline V gene, CDR1 is SGHVS and CDR2 is FNYEAQ. DNA for the CDR3: TGTGCCAGCAGCTTCTCTTTTGGCTCTGGAAACACCATATATTTT. This translates into CASSFSFGSGNTIYF.

This sequence joins TRBV30 and TRBJ1-2; D gene ambiguous. Germline values: CDR1 GTSNPN, CDR2 SVGIG (reference sequence). This CDR3 has 14 residues. Between the trimmed V and J ends, which lost 0 bases and 7 bases, there was a span of 15 bases. The CDR3 region is CAWSVSRQAGGYTF. DNA of the CDR3: TGTGCCTGGAGTGTATCTCGGCAGGCTGGTGGCTACACCTTC. Together with reference TRBV30 and TRBJ1-2, the CDR3 gives the full variable domain: SQTIHQWPATLVQPVGSPLSLECTVEGTSNPNLYWYRQAAGRGLQLLFYSVGIGQISSEVPQNLSASRPQDRQFILSSKKLLLSDSGFYLCAWSVSRQAGGYTFGSGTRLTVV.

This clonotype was recorded a few times. This chain joins TRBV12-3 or TRBV12-4 and TRBJ1-3; D gene unclear. Deletions cut 7 bases from V and 2 bases from J, with 12 bases between. This CDR3 has 14 amino acids. The CDR3 coding sequence is TGTGCCAGCACTACGGCCCTACCTGGAAACACCATATATTTT. This translates into CASTTALPGNTIYF.

This clonotype showed up many times. This chain uses TRBV7-2 with TRBJ1-2, with TRBD1 matching 9 bases. V trimming: 5 bases; J trimming: 6 bases; junction bases outside the gene matches: 7. The CDR3 sequence is 14 residues long. Per the germline V gene, CDR1 is SGHTA and CDR2 is FQGNSA. The CDR3 protein is CASSLTGGDDGYTF. The CDR3 bases are TGTGCCAGCAGCCTCACAGGGGGCGACGATGGCTACACCTTC.

This chain joins TRBV5-1 and TRBJ2-1; 9 bases align to TRBD1. The CDR3 totals 15 residues. Trimming removed 1 base from V and 5 bases from J; junction bases left unmatched: 4. From germline, CDR1 is SGHRS and CDR2 YFSETQ. The CDR3 sequence is CASSLTGQGHNEQFF. CDR3 DNA sequence: TGCGCCAGCAGCTTGACGGGACAGGGACACAATGAGCAGTTCTTC.

This clonotype was seen a few times. The V and J genes are TRBV5-1 and TRBJ2-7; no reliable D call. Germline V CDR1 and CDR2: SGHRS, YFSETQ. The length of the CDR3 is 15 residues. The V and J ends lost 7 bases and 0 bases respectively, with 17 bases between them. CDR3 nucleotide sequence: TGCGCCAGCCGAGTGGACGCGGACCTCTCCTACGAGCAGTACTTC. Translated, it gives CASRVDADLSYEQYF.

To note about this clonotype: A much larger clone lies a single base off, so this may be a read error. This is likely a read error, given that the CDR3 carries no conserved phenylalanine or tryptophan at its end. The V call is TRBV20-1, the J call TRBJ1-1; the D gene is possibly TRBD1 (5 bases). Trimming pared 6 bases from V and 3 bases from J, leaving 11 bases between. Germline-derived CDR1 and CDR2 are DFQATT and SNEGSKA (reference sequence). CDR3 length: 12 amino acids. The CDR3 DNA follows: TGCAGTGCACAGGAGGCCTACACTGAAGCTTTCCTT. It specifies CSAQEAYTEAFL.

V and J are TRBV11-3 and TRBJ1-5; the match to TRBD1 covers 8 bases. Per germline, CDR1 SGHNT and CDR2 YENEEA. Trimming removed 5 bases from V and 1 base from J; junction bases left unmatched: 16. The CDR3 totals 19 residues. The CDR3 nucleotides read TGTGCCAGCAGCCCCCAGGACAGGGTTCCCTATATGAGCAATCAGCCCCAGCATTTT. It encodes CASSPQDRVPYMSNQPQHF.

This clonotype was found a few times. The rearrangement uses TRBV7-3 and TRBJ2-7; no firm D call. The CDR3 is made up of 14 amino acids. V lost 4 bases and J lost 1, with 11 bases in between. Germline V gene data show CDR1 as SGHTA and CDR2 as FQGTGA. In DNA form, the CDR3 reads TGTGCCAGCAGCTCTCCGTGGGCTTCCTACGAGCAGTACTTC. Translation gives CASSSPWASYEQYF.

This clonotype appeared many times. The chain's CDR3 is CASRDSTGLAYEQYF. CDR3 sequence (DNA): TGTGCCAGCAGGGATTCTACGGGACTAGCGTACGAGCAGTACTTC. The rearrangement links TRBV12-3 or TRBV12-4 to TRBJ2-7, with TRBD2 matching over 10 bases. Trimming took 6 bases from V and 4 from J; bases not matched to a gene: 9. The CDR3 consists of 15 residues.

The chain uses TRBV30 and TRBJ1-5; 9 bases match TRBD1. The germline gives CDR1 GTSNPN, CDR2 SVGIG (reference sequence). The CDR3 contains 15 residues. With 3 bases clipped from V and 4 bases from J, the junction kept 7 bases outside the gene matches. The CDR3 bases are TGTGCCTGGAGGACAGGGGGATTAGCAAATCAGCCCCAGCATTTT. Translated, it gives CAWRTGGLANQPQHF.

This sequence joins TRBV20-1 and TRBJ2-3; D gene ambiguous. There are 13 residues in the CDR3. V gave up 5 bases and J gave up 6 bases, with 15 bases separating them. Per germline, CDR1 DFQATT and CDR2 SNEGSKA (reference sequence). CDR3 coding DNA: TGCAGTGCTCGACCTCTAAGCAGTGATACGCAGTATTTT. Residues: CSARPLSSDTQYF.

In its sample, this clonotype was seen many times. The genes are TRBV2 and TRBJ1-1, with D uncertain. Trimming left V 3 bases short and J 11 bases short, with 19 bases between. The CDR3 is 14 amino acids. Germline V gene sequence: CDR1 SNHLY, CDR2 FYNNEI. Here the CDR3 DNA reads TGTGCCAGCAGTGATCGGGTAAACTCGGTTGGGGCTTTCTTT. Protein sequence: CASSDRVNSVGAFF.